This passage covers 27 T cell receptor beta chains from one sample sequenced in a study of cytomegalovirus exposure and HLA in healthy donors. With 60 Vbeta and 13 Jbeta primers, the PCR was carried out. Sequenced by immunoSEQ multiplex PCR; TCRdb stores in-frame clones only, minus some. This sample has around 160,000 clones; roughly 85% occur once, and the top ten carry almost 9.5%. Sequencing input: PBMCs. The receptor set was obtained from a man younger than 30 in good health and CMV-seropositive.

The CDR3 spells CASRAGLAGQETQYF. The CDR3 DNA reads TGCGCCAGCAGGGCCGGACTAGCGGGGCAAGAGACCCAGTACTTC. The chain employs TRBV5-1 and TRBJ2-5, with 12 bases identical to TRBD2. The CDR3 is made up of 15 amino acids. Germline CDR1 SGHRS, CDR2 YFSETQ. V lost 5 bases, J lost 2 bases, and 4 bases stayed unmatched.

The chain links TRBV6-6 to TRBJ1-1; D unclear. V lost 2 bases and J 5 bases, leaving 6 bases between the germline ends. This CDR3 is built from 12 residues. The germline V gene encodes CDR1 MNHNY and CDR2 SVGAGI (reference sequence). The CDR3 DNA is TGTGCCAGCAGTTACAGTGAGACTGAAGCTTTCTTT. This gives the protein CASSYSETEAFF.

The chain carries TRBV4-1 and TRBJ2-7, with TRBD1 as a possible D gene (5 bases). V gave up 1 base and J gave up 0 bases, with 10 bases separating them. Looked up from germline, CDR1 is MGHRA and CDR2 is YSYEKL. The CDR3 totals 15 residues. CDR3 in amino acids: CASSQAGLSSYEQYF. The CDR3 coding sequence is TGCGCCAGCAGCCAAGCAGGGTTAAGCTCCTACGAGCAGTACTTC.

V is TRBV6-5 and J is TRBJ1-2; 8 nucleotides line up with TRBD1. Unmatched junction bases numbered 7, after V lost 2 bases and J lost 2 bases. This CDR3 has 16 residues. CDR1 MNHEY and CDR2 SVGAGI come from the germline V gene. As DNA, the CDR3 is TGTGCCAGCAGTTACACCGGACAGGGAAAGAACTATGGCTACACCTTC. Protein product: CASSYTGQGKNYGYTF.

This sequence joins TRBV5-5 and TRBJ1-1; D ambiguous. The V gene's germline CDR1 is SGHKS and CDR2 YYEKEE (reference sequence). Between the trimmed V and J ends, which lost 3 bases and 4 bases, there was a span of 10 bases. The length of the CDR3 is 13 residues. The CDR3 sequence: CASSSKGGTEAFF. Written as DNA, the CDR3 is TGTGCCAGCAGCTCTAAAGGAGGCACTGAAGCTTTCTTT.

The chain links TRBV9 to TRBJ1-1; D not certain. Germline lookup yields CDR1 SGDLS and CDR2 YYNGEE. Trimming took 2 bases from V and 0 from J, leaving 8 bases between them. The CDR3 runs 14 residues. The CDR3 DNA follows: TGTGCCAGCAGCGTGTCCGACATGAACACTGAAGCTTTCTTT. Its protein is CASSVSDMNTEAFF.

The chain links TRBV10-3 to TRBJ2-5; 7 positions match TRBD1. After removal of 0 bases from V and 13 bases from J, the junction contained 8 bases not matched to a gene. The CDR3 consists of 13 residues. Germline CDR1 ENHRY, CDR2 SYGVKD. The CDR3 loop reads CAISESAGQAGYF. The CDR3 DNA reads TGTGCCATCAGTGAGTCGGCAGGACAGGCTGGGTACTTC.

V is TRBV7-2 and J is TRBJ2-7; D is possibly TRBD2 (6 bases). This CDR3 spans 13 amino acids. The V end lost 1 base, the J end lost 6 bases, and 10 bases lay between the germline ends. CDR1 and CDR2 (germline): SGHTA, FQGNSA. The chain's CDR3 is CASSLVEGGEQYF. DNA of the CDR3: TGTGCCAGCAGCTTAGTGGAGGGTGGCGAGCAGTACTTC.

This sequence joins TRBV19 and TRBJ2-7, with 7 bases that match TRBD1. The CDR3 sequence is 14 residues long. V lost 3 bases to trimming and J lost 3 bases; unmatched junction nucleotides: 5. Germline V gene lookup returns CDR1 LNHDA and CDR2 SQIVND (reference sequence). CDR3 sequence reads: CASSIRDSFYEQYF. The CDR3 bases are TGTGCCAGTAGTATCCGGGACAGCTTCTACGAGCAGTACTTC.

The gene calls are TRBV7-2 and TRBJ2-3, with 8 bases fitting TRBD2. Germline V gives CDR1 SGHTA, CDR2 FQGNSA. CDR3 length: 14 residues. The J segment lost 5 bases and the V segment lost 5 bases, leaving 6 bases of the junction unmatched. The CDR3 region has the DNA TGTGCCAGCAGCGCCGGGGGGGGGAAAGATACGCAGTATTTT. Amino acids: CASSAGGGKDTQYF.

This clone was observed a single time. The chain carries TRBV4-1 and TRBJ2-2, with 7 bases aligning to TRBD1. This CDR3 contains 16 residues. After removal of 4 bases from V and 4 bases from J, the junction contained 9 bases not matched to a gene. Germline V CDR1 and CDR2: MGHRA, YSYEKL. In nucleotides, the CDR3 is TGCGCCAGCAGCCTCGAGGGGGCAGGGACCACCGGGGAGCTGTTTTTT. Translation: CASSLEGAGTTGELFF.

The J gene is TRBJ2-3, the V gene TRBV5-1; D unclear. Germline V gene sequence: CDR1 SGHRS, CDR2 YFSETQ. The CDR3 spans 13 residues. V shed 3 bases and J shed 0 bases, with 5 bases lying between them. This chain's CDR3 is CASSSSSTDTQYF. The CDR3 bases are TGCGCCAGCAGCTCCTCTAGCACAGATACGCAGTATTTT.

The CDR3: CASSPEGDTEAFF. CDR3 nucleotides: TGTGCCAGCTCACCGGAGGGAGATACTGAAGCTTTCTTT. The chain combines TRBV18 with TRBJ1-1; no clear D gene. Germline CDR1 is KGHSH and CDR2 is LQKENI. The CDR3 is made up of 13 amino acids. Deletions cut 3 bases from V and 5 bases from J, with 10 bases between.

This rearrangement joins TRBV16 to TRBJ1-6; 8 nucleotides line up with TRBD1. This CDR3 comprises 16 residues. Germline loops: CDR1 KGHSY, CDR2 FQNENV. Trimming cost V 4 bases and J 7 bases; bases outside gene matches: 9. In nucleotides, the CDR3 is TGTGCCAGCAGCCCCCCCTGGCAGGGGGCGAATTCACCCCTCCACTTT. Its protein product is CASSPPWQGANSPLHF.

The gene calls are TRBV7-4 and TRBJ2-7, with TRBD1 identical over 9 bases. Germline V gene data show CDR1 as SGHVT and CDR2 as SQSDAQ. There are 19 residues in the CDR3. J was trimmed by 4 bases and V by 5 bases; bases with no gene match: 21. CDR3 DNA sequence: TGTGCCAGCAGCCCTCACTGGGGCTACGGGACAGGGTGGAAGTACGAGCAGTACTTC. This translates into CASSPHWGYGTGWKYEQYF.

This clone was seen a single time. The J gene is TRBJ1-1, the V gene TRBV5-6; 10 nucleotides agree with TRBD1. The CDR3 is 16 amino acids. After removal of 4 bases from V and 1 base from J, the junction contained 7 bases not matched to a gene. Germline V gene sequence: CDR1 SGHDT, CDR2 YYEEEE. CDR3 nucleotides: TGTGCCAGCAGCGTAGGGACAGGGGTCCGGAACACTGAAGCTTTCTTT. This encodes CASSVGTGVRNTEAFF.

V usage is TRBV6-6 and J usage is TRBJ2-5; TRBD2 is a possible D gene (5 bases). This CDR3 is built from 12 residues. CDR1 is MNHNY, CDR2 SVGAGI, per germline (reference sequence). V was clipped by 11 bases and J by 0 bases, with 10 bases between them. This chain's CDR3 is CAAEGNQETQYF. CDR3 coding DNA: TGTGCCGCAGAGGGTAACCAAGAGACCCAGTACTTC.

The chain is built from TRBV5-4 and TRBJ1-2; D unresolved. Trimming removed 0 bases at V and 2 bases at J, with 11 bases between. The CDR3 is made up of 15 amino acids. Germline CDR1 SGHNT, CDR2 YYREEE (reference sequence). CDR3 protein: CASSLVMRENYGYTF. The CDR3, as DNA: TGTGCCAGCAGCTTGGTGATGAGGGAGAACTATGGCTACACCTTC.

J is TRBJ2-4 and V is TRBV5-1; 7 nucleotides align to TRBD1. The CDR3 is 16 amino acids. Germline V gene sequence: CDR1 SGHRS, CDR2 YFSETQ. V gave up 0 bases and J gave up 0 bases; unmatched junction bases: 3. The CDR3: CASSLGQGKAKNIQYF. CDR3 nucleotide sequence: TGCGCCAGCAGCTTGGGACAGGGCAAAGCCAAAAACATTCAGTACTTC.

J is TRBJ1-2 and V is TRBV6-4; D may be TRBD1 (6 bases). Germline lookup yields CDR1 MRHNA and CDR2 SNTAGT. This CDR3 is built from 12 residues. The ends were cut back, 7 bases at V and 7 bases at J, with 13 bases in the middle. In DNA, the CDR3 is TGTGCCAGCAAACACAGGGTTTCTGGCTACACCTTC. This codes for CASKHRVSGYTF.

With regard to this clone: The same CDR3 arises from other DNA sequences in this sample as well. This chain's CDR3 is CASSPTGGETQYF. In DNA, the CDR3 is TGTGCCAGCTCCCCGACAGGGGGCGAGACCCAGTACTTC. This chain connects TRBV18 to TRBJ2-5; 10 bases are shared with TRBD1. CDR3 length equals 13 residues. After removal of 6 bases from V and 5 bases from J, the junction contained 3 bases not matched to a gene. Germline V gives CDR1 KGHSH, CDR2 LQKENI.

The chain uses TRBV6-6 and TRBJ2-1; 10 nucleotides line up with TRBD2. Trimming at V came to 6 bases and at J to 7 bases, leaving 9 bases not matched to a gene. CDR1 and CDR2 from the germline V gene are MNHNY and SVGAGI (reference sequence). This CDR3 contains 15 residues. CDR3 DNA sequence: TGTGCCAGCAGGGGGAGCGGGGGGGCTCTTAATGAGCAGTTCTTC. Translation gives CASRGSGGALNEQFF.

The V and J genes are TRBV10-3 and TRBJ2-2; 9 positions agree with TRBD1. Germline V lookup: CDR1 ENHRY, CDR2 SYGVKD. The CDR3 sequence is 15 residues long. V lost 6 bases and J lost 3; bases outside the gene matches: 5. CDR3 residues: CAIRPGQGYTGELFF. CDR3 in DNA: TGTGCCATCAGACCGGGACAGGGCTACACCGGGGAGCTGTTTTTT.

Points on this clone: The identical CDR3 is also encoded by other nucleotide sequences in the sample. The chain uses TRBV15 and TRBJ2-3; 7 bases fit TRBD2. This CDR3 region has 15 residues. Trimming at V came to 1 base and at J to 1 base, leaving 2 bases not matched to a gene. Looked up from germline, CDR1 is LNHNV and CDR2 is YYDKDF (reference sequence). Here the CDR3 reads CATSRASGGTDTQYF. The CDR3 DNA follows: TGTGCCACCAGCAGAGCAAGCGGGGGCACAGATACGCAGTATTTT.

The chain is built from TRBV4-2 and TRBJ2-3; 15 bases are shared with TRBD2. Germline CDR1 reads LGHNA; CDR2 reads YNFKEQ. V shed 1 base and J 5 bases; nucleotides not matched to a gene: 7. The CDR3 loop spans 18 amino acids. CDR3 region: CASSQVYPGLAGGDTQYF. The CDR3 DNA sequence: TGTGCCAGCAGCCAAGTCTATCCGGGACTAGCGGGGGGAGATACGCAGTATTTT.

This clone was recorded a few times. The J gene is TRBJ2-3, the V gene TRBV4-3, with no clear D. This CDR3 is built from 15 residues. Looked up from germline, CDR1 is LGHNA and CDR2 is YSLEER. The germline V and J ends were trimmed by 4 bases and 0 bases, with 11 bases remaining between them. This CDR3 is CASSPLAISTDTQYF. Written as DNA, the CDR3 is TGCGCCAGCAGCCCATTAGCCATAAGCACAGATACGCAGTATTTT.

The chain has TRBV14 and TRBJ2-1, with a possible D match to TRBD1 (5 bases). Germline V gene data show CDR1 as SGHDN and CDR2 as FVKESK. CDR3 length: 17 residues. V dropped 1 base and J dropped 6 bases, with 19 bases sitting between them. CDR3 coding DNA: TGTGCCAGCAGCCAAGGAAGGGGATCGGGCCTGCGCAATGAGCAGTTCTTC. Residues: CASSQGRGSGLRNEQFF.